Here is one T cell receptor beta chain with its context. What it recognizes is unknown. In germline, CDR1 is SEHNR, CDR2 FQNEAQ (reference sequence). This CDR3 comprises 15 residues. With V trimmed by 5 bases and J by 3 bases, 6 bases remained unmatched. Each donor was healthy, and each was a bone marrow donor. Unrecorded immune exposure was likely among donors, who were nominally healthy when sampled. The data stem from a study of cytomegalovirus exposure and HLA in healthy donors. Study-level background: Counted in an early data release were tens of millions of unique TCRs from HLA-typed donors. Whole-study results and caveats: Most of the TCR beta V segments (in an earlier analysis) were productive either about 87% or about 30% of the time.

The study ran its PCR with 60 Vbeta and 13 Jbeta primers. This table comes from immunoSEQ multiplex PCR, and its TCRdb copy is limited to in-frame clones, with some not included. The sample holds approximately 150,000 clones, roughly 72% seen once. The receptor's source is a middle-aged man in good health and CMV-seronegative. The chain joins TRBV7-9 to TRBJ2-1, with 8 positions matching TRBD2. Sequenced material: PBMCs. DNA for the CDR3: TGTGCCAGCAGCCAGAGCGGGAGTAGCTACAATGAGCAGTTCTTC. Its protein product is CASSQSGSSYNEQFF.